This is a list of T cell receptor beta chains from one sample in a study of PD-1 blockade in classical Hodgkin lymphoma. Libraries were prepared by immunoSEQ multiplex PCR; TCRdb keeps only in-frame clonotypes and omits some of them. Among about 96,000 clones, 85% to 95% were seen once, and the ten largest hold 2%. This specimen was peripheral blood mononuclear cells (PBMCs), taken before the fourth cycle of nivolumab. These receptors came from a human donor with classical Hodgkin lymphoma. CDR3s include the opening cysteine and the closing phenylalanine or tryptophan. A D gene is named only where the DNA matches it firmly.

v_gene: TRBV6-5
d_gene: .
j_gene: TRBJ2-7
CDR3nt: TGTGCCAGCAGTTACTCTAGCCCCCAACTTCCCTACGAGCAGTACTTC
CDR3aa: CASSYSSPQLPYEQYF

v_gene: TRBV7-9
d_gene: .
j_gene: TRBJ1-2
CDR3nt: TGTGCCAGCAGCTCACAGGGTGTCTATGGCTACACCTTC
CDR3aa: CASSSQGVYGYTF

v_gene: TRBV30
d_gene: .
j_gene: TRBJ1-5
CDR3nt: TGTGCCTGGAGTGTACTATGGGGTTTTTTTATACAGCCCCAGCATTTT
CDR3aa: CAWSVLWGFFIQPQHF

v_gene: TRBV7-9
d_gene: .
j_gene: TRBJ2-5
CDR3nt: TGTGCCAGCATGGGGACCGCGGGGGGACAGCAAGAGACCCAGTACTTC
CDR3aa: CASMGTAGGQQETQYF

v_gene: TRBV10-1
d_gene: TRBD2
j_gene: TRBJ2-2
CDR3nt: TGCGCCAGCAGTGAGTCGCGGGGAGGGGCCGGGGAGCTGTTTTTT
CDR3aa: CASSESRGGAGELFF

v_gene: TRBV5-1
d_gene: .
j_gene: TRBJ2-5
CDR3nt: TGCGCCAGCAGCTTGTCTCGGGGGGCCACCCGGCCAGAGACCCAGTACTTC
CDR3aa: CASSLSRGATRPETQYF

v_gene: TRBV5-1
d_gene: TRBD2
j_gene: TRBJ2-2
CDR3nt: TGCGCCAGCAGCGCCCTCGCTAGCGGGAGAGGCACCGGGGAGCTGTTTTTT
CDR3aa: CASSALASGRGTGELFF

v_gene: TRBV19
d_gene: .
j_gene: TRBJ1-1
CDR3nt: TGTGCCAGTAGTAGCCAGCAGGGAAGGAACACTGAAGCTTTCTTT
CDR3aa: CASSSQQGRNTEAFF

v_gene: TRBV7-3
d_gene: .
j_gene: TRBJ1-3
CDR3nt: TGTGCCAGCAGCCCGACAGCAGGATCTGGAAACACCATATATTTT
CDR3aa: CASSPTAGSGNTIYF

v_gene: TRBV6-5
d_gene: .
j_gene: TRBJ1-5
CDR3nt: TGTGCCAGCAGTTCGGGAAAACACAATCAGCCCCAGCATTTT
CDR3aa: CASSSGKHNQPQHF

v_gene: TRBV5-4
d_gene: TRBD1
j_gene: TRBJ2-2
CDR3nt: TGTGCCAGCAGCCGCACAGGGGGCCTCAACACCGGGGAGCTGTTTTTT
CDR3aa: CASSRTGGLNTGELFF

v_gene: TRBV7-2
d_gene: .
j_gene: TRBJ2-7
CDR3nt: TGTGCCAGCAGCTTAGCCAGTAGCGAGCAGTACTTC
CDR3aa: CASSLASSEQYF

v_gene: TRBV5-1
d_gene: .
j_gene: TRBJ2-2
CDR3nt: TGCGCCAGCAGCTTTTTCGCCGGGGAGCTGTTTTTT
CDR3aa: CASSFFAGELFF

v_gene: TRBV5-1
d_gene: TRBD1
j_gene: TRBJ1-3
CDR3nt: TGCGCCAGCAGCCACTCCAAATTTCTCCAGGGGGATTCACAACCCTCTGGAAACACCATATATTTT
CDR3aa: CASSHSKFLQGDSQPSGNTIYF

v_gene: TRBV28
d_gene: .
j_gene: TRBJ2-7
CDR3nt: TGTGCCAGCAAGTCCCCCACGGGGACACCTTCCTACGAGCAGTACTTC
CDR3aa: CASKSPTGTPSYEQYF

v_gene: TRBV16
d_gene: TRBD1
j_gene: TRBJ2-1
CDR3nt: TGTGCCAGCAGCCAATATGAGACAGGGATACACAATGAGCAGTTCTTC
CDR3aa: CASSQYETGIHNEQFF

v_gene: TRBV6-6
d_gene: .
j_gene: TRBJ2-7
CDR3nt: TGTGCCAGCAGTTACTCGGGACTCTACGAGCAGTACTTC
CDR3aa: CASSYSGLYEQYF

v_gene: TRBV28
d_gene: TRBD1
j_gene: TRBJ2-7
CDR3nt: TGTGCCAGCAGCCCCCAGACAGGGATCTACGAGCAGTACTTC
CDR3aa: CASSPQTGIYEQYF

v_gene: TRBV11-1
d_gene: TRBD2
j_gene: TRBJ2-1
CDR3nt: TGTGCCAGCAGCCTCTTACGACTAGCGGGAGGGGGGTACAATGAGCAGTTCTTC
CDR3aa: CASSLLRLAGGGYNEQFF

v_gene: TRBV5-5
d_gene: .
j_gene: TRBJ1-2
CDR3nt: TGTGCCAGCAGCTTGGGACAGATCCTTTATGGCTACACCTTC
CDR3aa: CASSLGQILYGYTF

v_gene: TRBV19
d_gene: TRBD1
j_gene: TRBJ1-1
CDR3nt: TGTGCCAGTACCCAGGGGACAGGAGTATTCGGGACTGAAGCTTTCTTT
CDR3aa: CASTQGTGVFGTEAFF

v_gene: TRBV6-4
d_gene: TRBD1
j_gene: TRBJ1-2
CDR3nt: TGTGCCAGCAGTGGGGGCAGGGGGGACTATGGCTACACCTTC
CDR3aa: CASSGGRGDYGYTF

v_gene: TRBV6-5
d_gene: .
j_gene: TRBJ1-6
CDR3nt: TGTGCCAGCGGCACAGGCCGAAAACTTTCACCCCTCCACTTT
CDR3aa: CASGTGRKLSPLHF

v_gene: TRBV2
d_gene: .
j_gene: TRBJ2-5
CDR3nt: TGTGCCAGCACTGAAAGGGAACAAGAGACCCAGTACTTC
CDR3aa: CASTEREQETQYF

v_gene: TRBV5-4
d_gene: TRBD1
j_gene: TRBJ2-7
CDR3nt: TGTGCCAGCAGTCAGAATACGGGACAGGGCTACGAGCAGTACTTC
CDR3aa: CASSQNTGQGYEQYF

v_gene: TRBV30
d_gene: TRBD1
j_gene: TRBJ1-2
CDR3nt: TGTGCCTGGAACCAAGGACAGGGGGCTGGAGGCTACACCTTC
CDR3aa: CAWNQGQGAGGYTF

v_gene: TRBV10-1
d_gene: TRBD1
j_gene: TRBJ2-5
CDR3nt: TGCGCCAGCAGAGATGACAGGGGGGTTCGGGAGACCCAGTACTTC
CDR3aa: CASRDDRGVRETQYF

v_gene: TRBV27
d_gene: .
j_gene: TRBJ1-1
CDR3nt: TGTGCCAGCAGTCCAAGCACCCAATCGGGGGGGGCTTTCTTT
CDR3aa: CASSPSTQSGGAFF

v_gene: TRBV27
d_gene: TRBD1
j_gene: TRBJ2-7
CDR3nt: TGTGCCAGCAGTTTAGCGCGGGACAGGGGTTACGAGCAGTACTTC
CDR3aa: CASSLARDRGYEQYF